Listed here are 27 T cell receptor beta chains from one sample, sequenced in a study of blood T cell repertoires in COVID-19. Repertoires were generated with immunoSEQ multiplex PCR, while TCRdb's copy carries only in-frame clones and drops some. The sample gives under 550,000 clones, approximately 90% of which show up once; roughly 0.87% is in the top ten. The sample taken for sequencing was peripheral blood. The source of these receptors is a man younger than 35 with COVID-19, enrolled during active disease.

The chain links TRBV27 to TRBJ1-6; D is unresolved. V lost 3 bases, J lost 7 bases, and 10 bases lay in between. The CDR3 length is 14 residues. Germline lookup yields CDR1 MNHEY and CDR2 SMNVEV (reference sequence). The CDR3 loop is CASSLAGSNSPLHF. The CDR3 coding sequence is TGTGCCAGCAGTTTGGCGGGGTCAAATTCACCCCTCCACTTT.

In this sample, this clone turned up once. Additional DNA sequences in this sample encode the identical CDR3. The rearrangement uses TRBV6-5 and TRBJ1-2; 8 nucleotides agree with TRBD1. Germline CDR1 MNHEY, CDR2 SVGAGI. This CDR3 is built from 12 residues. Trimming took 5 bases from V and 8 from J; bases not matched to a gene: 4. CDR3 sequence (DNA): TGTGCCAGCAGTCAGGGGGCACGGGGCTACACCTTC. It is translated as CASSQGARGYTF.

V and J are TRBV5-1 and TRBJ2-7, with TRBD2 matching over 7 bases. The trim removed 1 base at V and 2 bases at J, leaving 3 bases unmatched. Looked up from germline, CDR1 is SGHRS and CDR2 is YFSETQ. This CDR3 is built from 14 residues. CDR3 DNA sequence: TGCGCCAGCAGCTTGCGGGGGGAGACCTACGAGCAGTACTTC. Its protein is CASSLRGETYEQYF.

This clone was detected once. The gene calls are TRBV5-4 and TRBJ2-7; 9 bases are shared with TRBD1. CDR1 is SGHNT and CDR2 is YYREEE in the germline V gene (reference sequence). The V segment lost 4 bases and the J segment 2 bases; nucleotides outside the gene matches: 7. The length of the CDR3 is 15 residues. Here the CDR3 DNA reads TGTGCCAGCAGCCCCACGGGACAGGGACCCTACGAGCAGTACTTC. Encoded protein: CASSPTGQGPYEQYF.

This clone has only a few counts. This chain connects TRBV7-2 to TRBJ2-1; perhaps TRBD2 as D (5 bases). Trimming shortened V by 2 bases and J by 5 bases, and 13 bases separated the two germline ends. Germline assignment: CDR1 SGHTA and CDR2 FQGNSA. CDR3 length equals 15 residues. CDR3 protein: CASSLTSGPHNEQFF. In nucleotides, the CDR3 is TGTGCCAGCAGCTTAACGAGCGGACCTCACAATGAGCAGTTCTTC.

The J gene is TRBJ2-1, the V gene TRBV3-1 (or the pseudogene TRBV3-2), with D hard to call. This CDR3 has 12 residues. Trimming stripped 0 bases from V and 10 bases from J, with 7 bases between. CDR1 is LGHDT, CDR2 YNNKEL, per germline (reference sequence). The CDR3 region has the DNA TGTGCCAGCAGCCAAGATACGAGCGAGCAGTTCTTC. Translation gives CASSQDTSEQFF.

The rearrangement uses TRBV19 and TRBJ1-3; perhaps TRBD1 as D (6 bases). Trimming pared 5 bases from V and 4 bases from J, leaving 18 bases between. The CDR3 is made up of 16 amino acids. Germline V gene lookup returns CDR1 LNHDA and CDR2 SQIVND (reference sequence). The CDR3 spells CASSSPWSGVGNTIYF. Here the CDR3 DNA reads TGTGCCAGTAGTTCACCATGGTCAGGGGTCGGAAACACCATATATTTT.

The chain employs TRBV3-1 (or the pseudogene TRBV3-2) and TRBJ1-1, with 8 bases fitting TRBD1. This CDR3 is built from 16 residues. Germline CDR1 LGHDT, CDR2 YNNKEL (reference sequence). V dropped 1 base and J dropped 11; count of bases not matched to a gene: 15. This CDR3 reads CASSQAQTGAAPQAFF. The CDR3 nucleotides read TGTGCCAGCAGCCAAGCGCAGACAGGGGCTGCCCCACAGGCTTTCTTT.

The rearrangement uses TRBV6-1 and TRBJ1-4; 11 bases are a match to TRBD1. Germline assignment: CDR1 MNHNS and CDR2 SASEGT. There are 16 residues in the CDR3. V lost 4 bases and J lost 3; bases outside the gene matches: 4. The chain's CDR3 is CASSVGQGAANEKLFF. CDR3 DNA sequence: TGTGCCAGCAGTGTCGGACAGGGGGCAGCTAATGAAAAACTGTTTTTT.

The genes are TRBV4-1 and TRBJ1-4, with 11 positions matching TRBD1. This CDR3 comprises 19 residues. J gave up 3 bases and V 4 bases, and 13 bases lay outside the gene matches. The V gene's germline CDR1 is MGHRA and CDR2 YSYEKL. The CDR3 DNA reads TGCGCCAGCAGCCGCGGGGACAGGGGGATTGTAGGGGCTAATGAAAAACTGTTTTTT. This translates into CASSRGDRGIVGANEKLFF.

In DNA form, the CDR3 reads TGCGCCAGCAGCTTGCGGACTAGCGGGGGCGTGACCCAAGAGACCCAGTACTTC. Translation gives CASSLRTSGGVTQETQYF. This chain joins TRBV5-1 and TRBJ2-5; 13 positions agree with TRBD2. V was clipped by 1 base and J by 1 base; unmatched bases: 7. The CDR3 has 18 residues. The germline CDR1 and CDR2 sequences are SGHRS and YFSETQ.

This chain links TRBV14 with TRBJ2-1; 9 nucleotides line up with TRBD1. This CDR3 has 17 amino acids. V was pared by 1 base and J by 4 bases, with 8 bases of the junction left unmatched. CDR1 and CDR2 (germline): SGHDN, FVKESK. The CDR3 bases are TGTGCCAGCAGCCAAGCCCCCCACAGGGGGCAGTACAATGAGCAGTTCTTC. Protein product: CASSQAPHRGQYNEQFF.

The rearrangement uses TRBV7-8 and TRBJ1-1; D uncertain. This CDR3 spans 12 amino acids. Germline V gene data show CDR1 as SGHVS and CDR2 as FQNEAQ. V was shortened by 3 bases and J by 6 bases, with 8 bases between the two germline ends. DNA for the CDR3: TGTGCCAGCAGCTTTAACTTTGCTGAAGCTTTCTTT. Protein: CASSFNFAEAFF.

V usage is TRBV19 and J usage is TRBJ1-1, with 9 bases lining up with TRBD1. The CDR3 length is 16 residues. Per germline, CDR1 LNHDA and CDR2 SQIVND (reference sequence). J was trimmed by 3 bases and V by 4 bases; bases with no gene match: 9. The CDR3 spells CASSRSPWTGDTEAFF. The CDR3 DNA follows: TGTGCCAGTAGTAGGTCCCCCTGGACAGGGGACACTGAAGCTTTCTTT.

The chain is built from TRBV5-6 and TRBJ2-3, with D tentatively TRBD2 (5 bases). V was trimmed by 1 base and J by 0 bases, leaving 12 bases between them. The CDR3 totals 16 residues. Germline V gene lookup returns CDR1 SGHDT and CDR2 YYEEEE. The CDR3 sequence: CASSLFPADSTDTQYF. The CDR3 region has the DNA TGTGCCAGCAGCTTGTTTCCAGCGGACAGCACAGATACGCAGTATTTT.

This clone was picked up a small number of times. V and J are TRBV7-9 and TRBJ1-6; the D gene is possibly TRBD1 (6 bases). The CDR3 totals 16 residues. With 5 bases removed from V and 11 bases from J, the gap between germline ends came to 22 bases. CDR1 is SEHNR and CDR2 is FQNEAQ in the germline V gene (reference sequence). The CDR3, as DNA: TGTGCCAGCAGCCGACAGGTCGGCCAACTGATTACACCCCTCCACTTT. Translation gives CASSRQVGQLITPLHF.

The V gene is TRBV18, the J gene TRBJ2-1; the D gene is possibly TRBD1 (6 bases). CDR1 is KGHSH and CDR2 is LQKENI in the germline V gene. The CDR3 contains 16 residues. V lost 6 bases and J 0 bases, leaving 15 bases between the germline ends. The CDR3 region has the DNA TGTGCCAGCTCTCCAACACAGGGTGGCTCCTACAATGAGCAGTTCTTC. Amino acids: CASSPTQGGSYNEQFF. The complete variable domain, with remaining parts taken from reference TRBV18 and TRBJ2-1, reads NAGVMQNPRHLVRRRGQEARLRCSPMKGHSHVYWYRQLPEEGLKFMVYLQKENIIDESGMPKERFSAEFPKEGPSILRIQQVVRGDSAAYFCASSPTQGGSYNEQFFGPGTRLTVL.

V and J are TRBV7-2 and TRBJ2-7, with 7 bases matching TRBD2. Germline V gene data show CDR1 as SGHTA and CDR2 as FQGNSA. Trimming took 1 base from V and 1 from J; bases not matched to a gene: 4. The CDR3 extends over 15 amino acids. The CDR3 loop is CASSLEWTSSYEQYF. As DNA, the CDR3 is TGTGCCAGCAGCTTAGAGTGGACTAGTTCCTACGAGCAGTACTTC.

The rearrangement uses TRBV12-5 and TRBJ1-2; D remains ambiguous. Germline V gene sequence: CDR1 LGHNT, CDR2 FRNRAP. The CDR3 sequence is 14 residues long. Trimming removed 2 bases from V and 0 bases from J, with 7 bases in between. The CDR3 here is CASGLTFSNYGYTF. The CDR3 bases are TGTGCTAGTGGTTTGACTTTTTCTAACTATGGCTACACCTTC.

The chain recombines TRBV20-1 with TRBJ1-2, with D tentatively TRBD1 (6 bases). Trimming pared 3 bases from V and 5 bases from J, leaving 22 bases between. Germline CDR1 and CDR2: DFQATT and SNEGSKA (reference sequence). This CDR3 has 16 amino acids. The CDR3 spells CSASHEQGNLLYGYTF. The CDR3 DNA follows: TGCAGTGCTAGTCACGAACAGGGTAATCTGTTGTATGGCTACACCTTC.

The gene calls are TRBV19 and TRBJ1-5; D perhaps matches TRBD1 (6 bases). The CDR3 length is 12 residues. CDR1 and CDR2 from the germline V gene are LNHDA and SQIVND (reference sequence). V was pared by 8 bases and J by 9 bases, with 14 bases between. The DNA of the CDR3 is TGTGCCAGTGGCGATTGGGGGCGGCCCCAGCATTTT. Its protein product is CASGDWGRPQHF.

This rearrangement joins TRBV24-1 to TRBJ2-5, with TRBD1 as a possible D gene (6 bases). Per the germline V gene, CDR1 is KGHDR and CDR2 is SFDVKD. The CDR3 totals 15 residues. The V and J ends lost 5 bases and 5 bases respectively, with 17 bases between them. Here the CDR3 DNA reads TGTGCCACCAGTGTAGGGGGATCCCTAGGGGAGACCCAGTACTTC. Translated: CATSVGGSLGETQYF.

The chain has TRBV19 and TRBJ2-2; perhaps TRBD2 as D (6 bases). The V gene lost 8 bases and the J gene lost 6 bases, with 16 bases spanning the gap. Germline V lookup: CDR1 LNHDA, CDR2 SQIVND (reference sequence). The CDR3 extends over 14 amino acids. CDR3 sequence (DNA): TGTGCCAGTGGGGATGACGGGAGATCCGGGGAGCTGTTTTTT. Protein: CASGDDGRSGELFF.

The chain couples TRBV7-9 to TRBJ1-2; the match to TRBD1 covers 7 bases. Germline V gives CDR1 SEHNR, CDR2 FQNEAQ (reference sequence). The CDR3 contains 17 residues. With 1 base clipped from V and 0 bases from J, the junction kept 8 bases outside the gene matches. In nucleotides, the CDR3 is TGTGCCAGCAGCTTAGAGGGGGGCACAGGGGCTAACTATGGCTACACCTTC. Translated, it gives CASSLEGGTGANYGYTF.

The chain uses TRBV20-1 and TRBJ2-3, with no clear D. Germline CDR1 reads DFQATT; CDR2 reads SNEGSKA (reference sequence). The V end was cut by 6 bases, the J end by 4 bases, with 8 bases between. The CDR3 has 11 residues. CDR3 nucleotides: TGCAGTGCCTCCGAGCCAGATACGCAGTATTTT. The encoded protein is CSASEPDTQYF.

This clone was seen a handful of times. The chain uses TRBV11-2 and TRBJ2-7; D gene ambiguous. This CDR3 is 13 amino acids long. In germline, CDR1 is SGHAT, CDR2 FQNNGV. Trimming removed 3 bases from V and 7 bases from J, with 13 bases in between. The CDR3 region has the DNA TGTGCCAGCAGCTTTACGTTCCTACGGGAGCAGTACTTC. Amino acid sequence: CASSFTFLREQYF.

The chain carries TRBV7-9 and TRBJ2-3; 13 bases match TRBD2. The V gene end was trimmed by 2 bases and the J gene end by 4 bases; junction bases not matched to a gene: 3. The CDR3 covers 16 residues. The germline CDR1 and CDR2 sequences are SEHNR and FQNEAQ (reference sequence). CDR3 loop: CASSLTSGRGSDTQYF. The CDR3 nucleotides are TGTGCCAGCAGCTTAACTAGCGGGAGGGGATCAGATACGCAGTATTTT.